A selection of T cell receptor beta chains follows, all from one sample in a study of blood T cell repertoires in COVID-19. Measured with immunoSEQ multiplex PCR; TCRdb has only the in-frame clones, and not every one. The profile shows approximately 450,000 clones, approximately 90% of them singletons. The material sequenced was PBMCs or T cells enriched from blood (not recorded which). The receptor set was obtained from a woman aged 18 to 35 with acute COVID-19. CDR3s include the opening cysteine and the closing phenylalanine or tryptophan. The order of the fields is CDR3 protein, CDR3 DNA, D gene, V gene, J gene, clone size. D genes are given only for firm matches. Expanded clones are given a class, and other clones once, few, many or no size at all.

CDR3: CASSLFGLAGNTIYF
DNA: TGCGCCAGCAGCTTGTTTGGACTCGCTGGAAACACCATATATTTT
D: -
V: TRBV5-1
J: TRBJ1-3
size: -

CDR3: CASSSPSGGAVQYF
DNA: TGTGCCAGCAGTTCACCTAGCGGGGGGGCCGTGCAGTACTTC
D: TRBD2
V: TRBV6-2/TRBV6-3
J: TRBJ2-7
size: -

CDR3: CASSPYTGGPHEQYF
DNA: TGTGCCAGCTCACCATACACAGGGGGCCCCCACGAGCAGTACTTC
D: TRBD1
V: TRBV18
J: TRBJ2-7
size: -

CDR3: CASSPGPATEAFF
DNA: TGTGCCAGCAGTCCAGGGCCGGCCACTGAAGCTTTCTTT
D: -
V: TRBV12-3/TRBV12-4
J: TRBJ1-1
size: many

CDR3: CASSGTGIGTGYTF
DNA: TGCGCCAGCAGTGGAACAGGGATAGGAACCGGCTACACCTTC
D: -
V: TRBV10-2
J: TRBJ1-2
size: -

CDR3: CASFFVAETQYF
DNA: TGTGCCAGCTTCTTTGTAGCAGAGACCCAGTACTTC
D: -
V: TRBV2
J: TRBJ2-5
size: -

CDR3: CASSRASTDTQYF
DNA: TGTGCCAGCAGCCGAGCTAGCACAGATACGCAGTATTTT
D: -
V: TRBV11-2
J: TRBJ2-3
size: -

CDR3: CASSPSGWVSYEQYF
DNA: TGTGCCAGCAGCCCCTCAGGGTGGGTCTCCTACGAGCAGTACTTC
D: -
V: TRBV14
J: TRBJ2-7
size: -

CDR3: CASSPLAGGDYEQYF
DNA: TGTGCCAGCTCACCGCTAGCGGGGGGGGACTACGAGCAGTACTTC
D: TRBD2
V: TRBV18
J: TRBJ2-7
size: -

CDR3: CASSRGGTGELFF
DNA: TGTGCCAGCAGCCGCGGCGGTACCGGGGAGCTGTTTTTT
D: -
V: TRBV7-6
J: TRBJ2-2
size: -

CDR3: CASSKVQGSYEQYF
DNA: TGTGCCAGCAGCAAGGTACAGGGCAGCTACGAGCAGTACTTC
D: -
V: TRBV11-2
J: TRBJ2-7
size: -

CDR3: CASSLGTTYEQYF
DNA: TGTGCCAGCAGTCTGGGGACTACCTACGAGCAGTACTTC
D: TRBD2
V: TRBV28
J: TRBJ2-7
size: -

CDR3: CASSPYRATNEKLFF
DNA: TGCGCCAGCAGCCCGTACAGGGCAACTAATGAAAAACTGTTTTTT
D: -
V: TRBV4-1
J: TRBJ1-4
size: -

CDR3: CSVVHGQGAFF
DNA: TGCAGCGTTGTTCACGGACAGGGAGCTTTCTTT
D: TRBD1
V: TRBV29-1
J: TRBJ1-1
size: -

CDR3: CASGQGGSYEQYF
DNA: TGTGCCAGCGGACAGGGAGGCTCCTACGAGCAGTACTTC
D: TRBD1
V: TRBV7-8
J: TRBJ2-7
size: -

CDR3: CASSQRISGGHTDTQYF
DNA: TGTGCCAGCAGCCAACGTATTAGCGGGGGGCACACAGATACGCAGTATTTT
D: TRBD2
V: TRBV9
J: TRBJ2-3
size: -

CDR3: CASSQGVFSYEQYF
DNA: TGCGCCAGCAGCCAAGGAGTGTTCTCCTACGAGCAGTACTTC
D: -
V: TRBV4-3
J: TRBJ2-7
size: -

CDR3: CASSLTGPSGTPRGTFF
DNA: TGTGCCAGCAGCCTGACGGGTCCCTCCGGGACCCCCCGGGGGACTTTCTTT
D: -
V: TRBV11-2
J: TRBJ1-1
size: -

CDR3: CSALWQERYTF
DNA: TGCAGTGCTTTATGGCAAGAACGCTACACCTTC
D: -
V: TRBV20-1
J: TRBJ1-2
size: -

CDR3: CASSRDRQGGSYEQYF
DNA: TGCGCCAGCAGCCGTGATAGACAGGGGGGATCCTACGAGCAGTACTTC
D: TRBD1
V: TRBV5-1
J: TRBJ2-7
size: -

CDR3: CASSVTPSYGYTF
DNA: TGTGCCAGCAGCGTGACTCCTTCCTATGGCTACACCTTC
D: -
V: TRBV9
J: TRBJ1-2
size: -

CDR3: CASSTGTGDYEQYF
DNA: TGTGCCAGCAGCACCGGGACAGGAGACTACGAGCAGTACTTC
D: TRBD1
V: TRBV6-5
J: TRBJ2-7
size: -

CDR3: CASGGQRETDTQYF
DNA: TGTGCCAGCGGGGGACAGCGGGAGACAGATACGCAGTATTTT
D: -
V: TRBV6-5
J: TRBJ2-3
size: -

CDR3: CASSPTSYEQYF
DNA: TGTGCCAGCAGCCCTACCTCCTACGAGCAGTACTTC
D: -
V: TRBV5-5
J: TRBJ2-7
size: -

CDR3: CASSHSLAGTDTQYF
DNA: TGTGCCAGCTCGCACTCGCTAGCGGGCACAGATACGCAGTATTTT
D: TRBD2
V: TRBV2
J: TRBJ2-3
size: once

CDR3: CASSPPWRTDTQYF
DNA: TGTGCCAGCAGCCCTCCTTGGCGCACAGATACGCAGTATTTT
D: -
V: TRBV7-9
J: TRBJ2-3
size: -

CDR3: CASSFATTNTGELFF
DNA: TGTGCCAGCAGTTTCGCCACAACGAACACCGGGGAGCTGTTTTTT
D: -
V: TRBV27
J: TRBJ2-2
size: -

CDR3: CASTDISETQYF
DNA: TGTGCCAGTACGGACATATCGGAGACCCAGTACTTC
D: -
V: TRBV7-9
J: TRBJ2-5
size: -

CDR3: CASSRGGTGSTDTQYF
DNA: TGTGCCAGCAGCCGGGGCGGGACTGGGAGCACAGATACGCAGTATTTT
D: -
V: TRBV7-2
J: TRBJ2-3
size: -

CDR3: CASSPQGKVYEQYF
DNA: TGTGCCAGCAGCCCCCAGGGAAAGGTCTACGAGCAGTACTTC
D: -
V: TRBV7-2
J: TRBJ2-7
size: -

CDR3: CASSFVGIISGNTIYF
DNA: TGTGCCAGCAGTTTCGTCGGGATTATCTCTGGAAACACCATATATTTT
D: -
V: TRBV28
J: TRBJ1-3
size: few

CDR3: CASRTPVSGRIDTQYF
DNA: TGTGCCAGCAGAACGCCCGTTAGCGGGAGGATAGATACGCAGTATTTT
D: TRBD2
V: TRBV7-9
J: TRBJ2-3
size: -

CDR3: CASSFSLGNEQFF
DNA: TGTGCCAGCAGTTTTAGCTTAGGCAATGAGCAGTTCTTC
D: -
V: TRBV12-3/TRBV12-4
J: TRBJ2-1
size: -

CDR3: CASSQVQRIGTDTQYF
DNA: TGTGCCAGCAGCCAAGTCCAGAGGATTGGCACAGATACGCAGTATTTT
D: -
V: TRBV14
J: TRBJ2-3
size: -

CDR3: CASSPSAGGLETQYF
DNA: TGTGCCAGTAGTCCCTCCGCAGGGGGCCTTGAGACCCAGTACTTC
D: TRBD1
V: TRBV19
J: TRBJ2-5
size: -

CDR3: CAIQQGQGEKLFF
DNA: TGTGCCATCCAACAGGGGCAAGGCGAAAAACTGTTTTTT
D: TRBD1
V: TRBV10-3
J: TRBJ1-4
size: -

CDR3: CASSLQGRETQYF
DNA: TGTGCCAGCAGCTTACAGGGGAGAGAGACCCAGTACTTC
D: TRBD1
V: TRBV5-4
J: TRBJ2-5
size: -

CDR3: CASSEQGFVREKLFF
DNA: TGTGCCAGCTCAGAACAGGGATTTGTCAGAGAAAAACTGTTTTTT
D: -
V: TRBV18
J: TRBJ1-4
size: -

CDR3: CASSPGPKGYSNQPQHF
DNA: TGCGCCAGCAGCCCAGGGCCCAAGGGGTATAGCAATCAGCCCCAGCATTTT
D: -
V: TRBV4-1
J: TRBJ1-5
size: few

CDR3: CASSFKLATHEQFF
DNA: TGTGCCAGCAGTTTTAAACTAGCGACCCATGAGCAGTTCTTC
D: TRBD2
V: TRBV27
J: TRBJ2-1
size: -